This passage covers 22 T cell receptor beta chains from one sample sequenced in a study of identical twins. TCRdb recomputed calls from the 5' RACE reads with MiXCR, one row per CDR3 protein. The repertoire holds roughly 500,000 distinct CDR3 sequences, approximately 22% seen once, with roughly 0.9% in the top ten. This sample also belongs to another study, concerning T cells expressing NK-cell markers.

The specimen was CD4+ T cells sorted from blood. The receptors shown here come from a woman under 30 in good health.

The chain links TRBV20-1 to TRBJ2-6; unclear D gene. The CDR3 runs to 14 residues. The germline V gene encodes CDR1 DFQATT and CDR2 SNEGSKA (reference sequence). Trimming stripped 1 base from V and 4 bases from J, with 8 bases between. CDR3 loop: CSARAGNGANVLTF. The CDR3 nucleotides read TGCAGTGCTAGAGCTGGGAACGGGGCCAACGTCCTGACTTTC.

V usage is TRBV5-4 and J usage is TRBJ2-3; 13 bases are shared with TRBD2. The J segment lost 2 bases and the V segment lost 2 bases, leaving 11 bases of the junction unmatched. CDR3 length: 19 amino acids. The germline gives CDR1 SGHNT, CDR2 YYREEE (reference sequence). As DNA, the CDR3 is TGTGCCAGCAGCTTACGGACTAGCGGGGGTAGTCGCACCACAGATACGCAGTATTTT. Protein sequence: CASSLRTSGGSRTTDTQYF.

This clonotype was seen more than once but under ten times. The chain uses TRBV7-9 and TRBJ1-2; possible D gene TRBD1, 5 bases. Germline V gene data show CDR1 as SEHNR and CDR2 as FQNEAQ (reference sequence). Trimming left V 5 bases short and J 4 bases short, with 14 bases between. CDR3 size: 14 residues. Written as DNA, the CDR3 is TGTGCCAGCAGCCTCGCTGGGGCCCTCTATGGCTACACCTTC. This codes for CASSLAGALYGYTF.

This clonotype occurred a few times. The chain is built from TRBV5-1 and TRBJ1-4; 7 nucleotides agree with TRBD1. This CDR3 region has 14 residues. With 3 bases clipped from V and 8 bases from J, the junction kept 7 bases outside the gene matches. Germline-derived CDR1 and CDR2 are SGHRS and YFSETQ. The CDR3 loop reads CASSSATGVEKLFF. The CDR3 DNA reads TGCGCCAGCAGCTCCGCAACAGGGGTAGAAAAACTGTTTTTT.

This clonotype was observed at least ten times. The chain recombines TRBV12-3 or TRBV12-4 with TRBJ1-4, with 10 nucleotides matching TRBD1. V shed 5 bases and J 16 bases; nucleotides not matched to a gene: 4. The CDR3 consists of 11 residues. In DNA, the CDR3 is TGTGCCAGCAGTCGACAGGGGGCGAGGTTTTTT. Protein product: CASSRQGARFF.

The rearrangement joins TRBV12-3 or TRBV12-4 to TRBJ1-1, with D possibly matching TRBD1 (6 bases). V dropped 6 bases and J dropped 1 base, with 12 bases sitting between them. CDR3 size: 14 residues. This chain's CDR3 is CASRTQGQNTEAFF. DNA of the CDR3: TGTGCCAGCAGGACACAGGGTCAGAACACTGAAGCTTTCTTT.

This clonotype was seen more than once but under ten times. V gene TRBV20-1 combines with J gene TRBJ1-2, with TRBD1 as a possible D gene (5 bases). The CDR3 loop spans 13 amino acids. Germline V CDR1 and CDR2: DFQATT, SNEGSKA (reference sequence). Trimming left V 1 base short and J 4 bases short, with 10 bases between. The DNA for the CDR3 is TGCAGTGCTAGAGTCTGGCAGGGCTATGGCTACACCTTC. This sequence encodes CSARVWQGYGYTF.

V is TRBV7-6 and J is TRBJ2-1, with 7 nucleotides matching TRBD1. The CDR3 has 16 amino acids. Trimming cost V 2 bases and J 5 bases; bases outside gene matches: 9. The V gene's germline CDR1 is SGHVS and CDR2 FNYEAQ. CDR3 residues: CASSLTGDRVNNEQFF. The CDR3 nucleotides read TGTGCCAGCAGCTTAACTGGTGACAGGGTAAACAATGAGCAGTTCTTC.

The CDR3, as DNA: TGTGCCAGCAGTTTATTCGGACAGGGGGTCTCTGAAGCTTTCTTT. This encodes CASSLFGQGVSEAFF. The chain joins TRBV27 to TRBJ1-1; 10 positions agree with TRBD1. V dropped 1 base and J dropped 6; count of bases not matched to a gene: 5. The CDR3 consists of 15 residues. Germline CDR1 is MNHEY and CDR2 is SMNVEV (reference sequence).

The chain carries TRBV7-9 and TRBJ1-4; tentatively, D is TRBD1 (6 bases). V was shortened by 10 bases and J by 8 bases, with 20 bases between the two germline ends. This CDR3 is 14 amino acids long. The germline V gene encodes CDR1 SEHNR and CDR2 FQNEAQ (reference sequence). The DNA of the CDR3 is TGTGCCACCCAGAAAGGACAGAGTAGGGAAAAACTGTTTTTT. It specifies CATQKGQSREKLFF.

The genes are TRBV3-1 and TRBJ2-1, with a weak D call TRBD2 (5 bases). This CDR3 is 13 amino acids long. Germline V gene lookup returns CDR1 LGHDT and CDR2 YNNKEL (reference sequence). The ends were cut back, 4 bases at V and 2 bases at J, with 6 bases in the middle. The CDR3 reads CASSREPYNEQFF. The CDR3 DNA sequence: TGTGCCAGCAGCCGGGAGCCCTACAATGAGCAGTTCTTC.

The chain has TRBV20-1 and TRBJ2-3; TRBD2 is a possible D gene (6 bases). V was clipped by 3 bases and J by 8 bases, with 9 bases between them. The CDR3 has 11 residues. Per the germline V gene, CDR1 is DFQATT and CDR2 is SNEGSKA (reference sequence). CDR3 loop: CSARGGVTQYF. The CDR3, as DNA: TGCAGTGCTAGGGGGGGTGTTACGCAGTATTTT.

V usage is TRBV7-2 and J usage is TRBJ2-7; D perhaps matches TRBD1 (6 bases). Trimming removed 2 bases at V and 4 bases at J, with 15 bases between. The CDR3 loop spans 15 amino acids. Germline V gives CDR1 SGHTA, CDR2 FQGNSA. Here the CDR3 DNA reads TGTGCCAGCAGCTTAAACAGGGAAAGGAGTTACGAGCAGTACTTC. This sequence encodes CASSLNRERSYEQYF.

This clonotype was detected a few times. The chain combines TRBV20-1 with TRBJ1-2; D is perhaps TRBD1 (5 bases). The germline CDR1 and CDR2 sequences are DFQATT and SNEGSKA (reference sequence). There are 15 residues in the CDR3. Trimming shortened V by 5 bases and J by 8 bases, and 24 bases separated the two germline ends. The CDR3 DNA sequence: TGCAGTGCTCGAAGCCCCTCGGGAGGGGATCGGGGCTACACCTTC. Its translation is CSARSPSGGDRGYTF.

The sample holds many counts of this clonotype. The junction does not match germline at one end; this may be a read error. V usage is TRBV12-3 or TRBV12-4 and J usage is TRBJ2-3; TRBD2 agrees at 7 bases. This CDR3 region has 13 residues. The CDR3 loop reads CASSLAETDTQYF. The CDR3 DNA reads as TGTGCCAGCAGTCTAGCGGAAACAGATACGCAGTATTTT.

This clonotype was observed at least ten times. The chain links TRBV20-1 to TRBJ2-1; either TRBD1 or TRBD2 may fit D (6 bases each). Looked up from germline, CDR1 is DFQATT and CDR2 is SNEGSKA (reference sequence). Between the trimmed V and J ends, which lost 2 bases and 4 bases, there was a span of 12 bases. The CDR3 loop spans 14 amino acids. CDR3 loop: CSARRRGNYNEQFF. The CDR3, as DNA: TGCAGTGCTAGACGGAGGGGGAATTACAATGAGCAGTTCTTC.

This clonotype was detected a few times. The chain combines TRBV2 with TRBJ2-2; TRBD2 matches 9 bases. V lost 4 bases and J lost 0; bases outside the gene matches: 0. Looked up from germline, CDR1 is SNHLY and CDR2 is FYNNEI. This CDR3 comprises 15 residues. The CDR3 DNA reads TGTGCCAGCAGTGGACTAGCGGCGAACACCGGGGAGCTGTTTTTT. This codes for CASSGLAANTGELFF.

The sample holds many counts of this clonotype. This sequence joins TRBV10-3 and TRBJ2-7; D remains unclear. The CDR3 has 14 amino acids. Between the trimmed V and J ends, which lost 0 bases and 0 bases, there was a span of 6 bases. Per the germline V gene, CDR1 is ENHRY and CDR2 is SYGVKD. The CDR3 region is CAISESGGSYEQYF. CDR3 DNA sequence: TGTGCCATCAGTGAGTCCGGCGGCTCCTACGAGCAGTACTTC.

This clonotype was observed a handful of times. The V gene is TRBV12-3 or TRBV12-4, the J gene TRBJ2-3, with a tentative D call TRBD2 (5 bases). The CDR3 totals 15 residues. Trimming removed 7 bases at V and 1 base at J, with 15 bases between. CDR3 sequence reads: CASTTISGGTDTQYF. The CDR3 region has the DNA TGTGCCAGCACTACTATCAGCGGAGGCACAGATACGCAGTATTTT.

This clonotype was observed a few times. V usage is TRBV20-1 and J usage is TRBJ2-1, with D perhaps matching TRBD1 or TRBD2 (5 bases each). The CDR3 has 12 residues. CDR1 and CDR2 (germline): DFQATT, SNEGSKA (reference sequence). The CDR3 nucleotides are TGCAGCTCCTGGGACGCTACGCCTGAGCAGTTCTTC. Translating it yields CSSWDATPEQFF.

A few counts support this clonotype. The rearrangement joins TRBV29-1 to TRBJ1-1; maybe TRBD1 (5 bases). The CDR3 runs 12 residues. V was trimmed by 7 bases and J by 4 bases, leaving 13 bases between them. The germline V gene encodes CDR1 SQVTM and CDR2 ANQGSEA. The CDR3 DNA sequence: TGCAGCGCCCAGGGCTGGGTCACTGAAGCTTTCTTT. This gives the protein CSAQGWVTEAFF. Full variable domain (missing parts from reference TRBV29-1 and TRBJ1-1): SAVISQKPSRDICQRGTSLTIQCQVDSQVTMMFWYRQQPGQSLTLIATANQGSEATYESGFVIDKFPISRPNLTFSTLTVSNMSPEDSSIYLCSAQGWVTEAFFGQGTRLTVV.

This sequence joins TRBV6-1 and TRBJ1-5; TRBD1 aligns across 7 bases. The trim removed 9 bases at V and 2 bases at J, leaving 4 bases unmatched. The germline gives CDR1 MNHNS, CDR2 SASEGT. This CDR3 contains 13 residues. The CDR3 region is CASAGTGNQPQHF. In DNA, the CDR3 is TGTGCCAGTGCCGGGACAGGCAATCAGCCCCAGCATTTT.